The rows below give T cell receptor beta chains drawn from one sample of a study of control samples from healthy donors and cancer patients. Assay used: immunoSEQ multiplex PCR; TCRdb lists only in-frame clones, some missing. The sample includes around 150,000 clones, approximately 90% seen only once; the top ten take around 13%. The sequencing input was blood. Receptors were obtained from a man aged 25-45 years in good health. The CDR3 runs from the conserved cysteine through the conserved F or W. Each record gives: clone size, D gene, V gene, J gene, CDR3 protein, CDR3 DNA. A D gene is named only where the DNA matches it firmly. Part of the rows lack a size; the others show once, few, many or a class for expanded clones.

clone size: -; D gene: -; V gene: TRBV28; J gene: TRBJ2-2; CDR3 protein: CASSSFSGAGELFF; CDR3 DNA: TGTGCCAGCAGTAGTTTTTCGGGAGCCGGGGAGCTGTTTTTT
clone size: -; D gene: -; V gene: TRBV9; J gene: TRBJ1-5; CDR3 protein: CASSVEGNSNQPQHF; CDR3 DNA: TGTGCCAGCAGCGTAGAGGGGAACTCCAATCAGCCCCAGCATTTT
clone size: -; D gene: -; V gene: TRBV2; J gene: TRBJ2-1; CDR3 protein: CASGPYNEQFF; CDR3 DNA: TGTGCCAGCGGGCCTTACAATGAGCAGTTCTTC
clone size: -; D gene: -; V gene: TRBV5-4; J gene: TRBJ1-1; CDR3 protein: CASSLEGGLNTEAFF; CDR3 DNA: TGTGCCAGCAGCTTGGAGGGGGGCCTGAACACTGAAGCTTTCTTT
clone size: once; D gene: -; V gene: TRBV11-3; J gene: TRBJ1-1; CDR3 protein: CASSTRRGKAFF; CDR3 DNA: TGTGCCAGCAGCACCCGACGGGGGAAAGCTTTCTTT
clone size: -; D gene: -; V gene: TRBV4-3; J gene: TRBJ2-3; CDR3 protein: CASSQGAGFTDTQYF; CDR3 DNA: TGCGCCAGCAGCCAAGGTGCAGGTTTTACAGATACGCAGTATTTT
clone size: -; D gene: TRBD1; V gene: TRBV4-2; J gene: TRBJ1-1; CDR3 protein: CASSQGTGLSNTEAFF; CDR3 DNA: TGTGCCAGCAGCCAGGGGACAGGGCTCTCGAACACTGAAGCTTTCTTT
clone size: -; D gene: TRBD2; V gene: TRBV27; J gene: TRBJ2-1; CDR3 protein: CASSFGTSGTGVNEQFF; CDR3 DNA: TGTGCCAGCAGTTTCGGGACTAGCGGGACTGGGGTGAATGAGCAGTTCTTC
clone size: -; D gene: TRBD1; V gene: TRBV19; J gene: TRBJ1-1; CDR3 protein: CASSITGGGTEAFF; CDR3 DNA: TGTGCCAGTAGTATAACAGGGGGAGGCACTGAAGCTTTCTTT
clone size: -; D gene: TRBD1; V gene: TRBV28; J gene: TRBJ1-2; CDR3 protein: CASSPGQGNYGYTF; CDR3 DNA: TGTGCCAGCAGTCCGGGACAGGGTAACTATGGCTACACCTTC